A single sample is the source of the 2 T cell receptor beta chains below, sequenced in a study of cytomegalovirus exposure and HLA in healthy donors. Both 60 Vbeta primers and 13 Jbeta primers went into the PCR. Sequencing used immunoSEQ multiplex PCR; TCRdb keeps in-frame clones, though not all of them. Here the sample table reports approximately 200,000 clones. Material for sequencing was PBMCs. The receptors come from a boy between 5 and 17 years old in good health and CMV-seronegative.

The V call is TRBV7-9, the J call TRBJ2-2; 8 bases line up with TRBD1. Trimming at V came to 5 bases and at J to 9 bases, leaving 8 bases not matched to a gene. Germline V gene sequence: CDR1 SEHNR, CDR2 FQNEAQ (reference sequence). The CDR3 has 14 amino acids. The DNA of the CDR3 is TGTGCCAGCAGCCCTGGACAGGGTGAGAGGGAGCTGTTTTTT. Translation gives CASSPGQGERELFF.

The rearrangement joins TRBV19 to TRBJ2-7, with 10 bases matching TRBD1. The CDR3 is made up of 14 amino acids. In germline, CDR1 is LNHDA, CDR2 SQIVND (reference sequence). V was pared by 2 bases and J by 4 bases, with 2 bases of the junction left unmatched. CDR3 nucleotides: TGTGCCAGTAGTATACCGGGACAGGGGTACGAGCAGTACTTC. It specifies CASSIPGQGYEQYF.